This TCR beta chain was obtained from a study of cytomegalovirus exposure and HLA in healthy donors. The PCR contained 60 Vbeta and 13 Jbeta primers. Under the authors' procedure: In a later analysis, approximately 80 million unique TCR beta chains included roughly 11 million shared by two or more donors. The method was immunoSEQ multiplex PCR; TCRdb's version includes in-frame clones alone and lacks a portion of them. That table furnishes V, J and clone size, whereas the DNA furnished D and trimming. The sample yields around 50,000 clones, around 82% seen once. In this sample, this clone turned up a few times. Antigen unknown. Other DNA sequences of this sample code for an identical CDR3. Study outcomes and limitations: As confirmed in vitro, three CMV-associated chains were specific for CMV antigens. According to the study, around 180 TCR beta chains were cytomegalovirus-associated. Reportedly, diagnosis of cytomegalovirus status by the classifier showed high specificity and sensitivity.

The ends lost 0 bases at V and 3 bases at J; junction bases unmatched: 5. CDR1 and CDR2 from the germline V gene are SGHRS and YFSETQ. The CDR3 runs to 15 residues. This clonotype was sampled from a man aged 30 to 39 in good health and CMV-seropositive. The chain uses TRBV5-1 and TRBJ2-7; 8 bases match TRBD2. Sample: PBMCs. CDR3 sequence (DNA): TGCGCCAGCAGCTTGGGGGCGGGGGGAAACTACGAGCAGTACTTC. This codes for CASSLGAGGNYEQYF.